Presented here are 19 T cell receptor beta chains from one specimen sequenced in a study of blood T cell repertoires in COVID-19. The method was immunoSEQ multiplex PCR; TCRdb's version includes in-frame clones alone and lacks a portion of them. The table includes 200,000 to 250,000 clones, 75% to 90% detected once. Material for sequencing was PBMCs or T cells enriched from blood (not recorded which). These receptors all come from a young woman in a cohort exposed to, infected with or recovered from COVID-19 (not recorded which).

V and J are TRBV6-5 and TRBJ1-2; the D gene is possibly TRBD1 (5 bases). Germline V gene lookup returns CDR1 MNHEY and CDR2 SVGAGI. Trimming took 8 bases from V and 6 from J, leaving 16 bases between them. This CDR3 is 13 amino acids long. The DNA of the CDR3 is TGTGCCAGCCATAGCGGGGGGGAGGATGGCTACACCTTC. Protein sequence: CASHSGGEDGYTF.

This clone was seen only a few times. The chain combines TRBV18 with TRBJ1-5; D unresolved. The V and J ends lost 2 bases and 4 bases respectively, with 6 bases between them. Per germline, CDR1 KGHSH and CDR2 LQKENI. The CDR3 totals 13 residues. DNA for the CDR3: TGTGCCAGCTCACCAGGGCAGAATCAGCCCCAGCATTTT. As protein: CASSPGQNQPQHF.

As DNA, the CDR3 is TGCGCCAGCAGCTTTAGCGGGGGGGATCGAGAGACCCAGTACTTC. Encoded protein: CASSFSGGDRETQYF. This rearrangement joins TRBV5-1 to TRBJ2-5; 11 bases line up with TRBD2. The germline gives CDR1 SGHRS, CDR2 YFSETQ. The V segment lost 2 bases and the J segment 4 bases; nucleotides outside the gene matches: 4. This CDR3 has 15 residues.

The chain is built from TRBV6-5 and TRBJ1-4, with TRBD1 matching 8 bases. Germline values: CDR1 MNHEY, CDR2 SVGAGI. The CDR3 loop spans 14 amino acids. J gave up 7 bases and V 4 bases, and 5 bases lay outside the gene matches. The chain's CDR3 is CASSSGQGSEKLFF. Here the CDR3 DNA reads TGTGCCAGCAGTTCCGGACAGGGAAGTGAAAAACTGTTTTTT.

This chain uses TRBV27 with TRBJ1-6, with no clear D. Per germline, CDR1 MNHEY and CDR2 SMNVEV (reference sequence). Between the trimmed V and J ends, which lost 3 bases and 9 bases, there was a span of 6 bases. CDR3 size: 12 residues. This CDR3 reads CASSFSFSPLHF. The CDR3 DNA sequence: TGTGCCAGCAGTTTCTCCTTTTCACCCCTCCACTTT.

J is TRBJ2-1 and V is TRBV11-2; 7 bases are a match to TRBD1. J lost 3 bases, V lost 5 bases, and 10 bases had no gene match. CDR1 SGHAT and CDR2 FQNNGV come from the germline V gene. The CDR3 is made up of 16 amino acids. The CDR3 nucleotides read TGTGCCAGCAGCGTTTGGTCCGGGACAGACTACAATGAGCAGTTCTTC. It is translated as CASSVWSGTDYNEQFF.

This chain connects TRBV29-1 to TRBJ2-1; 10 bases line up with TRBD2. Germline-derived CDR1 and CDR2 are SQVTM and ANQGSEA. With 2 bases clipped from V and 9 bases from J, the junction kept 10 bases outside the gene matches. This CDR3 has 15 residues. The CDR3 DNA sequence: TGCAGCGTTGAAAAGGGTCGGACTAGCGGAGGTGAGCAGTTCTTC. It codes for CSVEKGRTSGGEQFF.

The CDR3 here is CSVRARETQYF. Written as DNA, the CDR3 is TGCAGTGTCAGGGCCCGCGAGACCCAGTACTTC. The genes are TRBV20-1 and TRBJ2-5, with a tentative D call TRBD1 (5 bases). This CDR3 contains 11 residues. Trimming cost V 7 bases and J 5 bases, with 11 bases left between them. The germline V gene has CDR1 DFQATT and CDR2 SNEGSKA (reference sequence).

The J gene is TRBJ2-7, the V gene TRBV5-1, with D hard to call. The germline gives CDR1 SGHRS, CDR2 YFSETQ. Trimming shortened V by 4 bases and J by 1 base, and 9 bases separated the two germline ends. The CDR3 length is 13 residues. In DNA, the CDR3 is TGCGCCAGCAGCGTGCCCGGTTCCTACGAGCAGTACTTC. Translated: CASSVPGSYEQYF. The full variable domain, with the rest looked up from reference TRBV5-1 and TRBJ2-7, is KAGVTQTPRYLIKTRGQQVTLSCSPISGHRSVSWYQQTPGQGLQFLFEYFSETQRNKGNFPGRFSGRQFSNSRSEMNVSTLELGDSALYLCASSVPGSYEQYFGPGTRLTVT.

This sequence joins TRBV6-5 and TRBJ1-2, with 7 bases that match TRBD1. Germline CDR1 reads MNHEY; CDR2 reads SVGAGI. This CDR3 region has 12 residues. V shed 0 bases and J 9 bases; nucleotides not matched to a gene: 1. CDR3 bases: TGTGCCAGCAGTTACTCGACAGGGAGCTACACCTTC. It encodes CASSYSTGSYTF.

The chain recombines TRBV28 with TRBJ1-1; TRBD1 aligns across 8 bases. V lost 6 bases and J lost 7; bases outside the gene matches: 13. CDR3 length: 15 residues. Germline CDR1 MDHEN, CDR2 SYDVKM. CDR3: CASSLTPDRVGEAFF. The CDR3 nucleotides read TGTGCCAGCAGCCTTACGCCGGACAGGGTGGGTGAAGCTTTCTTT. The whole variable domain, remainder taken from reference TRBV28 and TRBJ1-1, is DVKVTQSSRYLVKRTGEKVFLECVQDMDHENMFWYRQDPGLGLRLIYFSYDVKMKEKGDIPEGYSVSREKKERFSLILESASTNQTSMYLCASSLTPDRVGEAFFGQGTRLTVV.

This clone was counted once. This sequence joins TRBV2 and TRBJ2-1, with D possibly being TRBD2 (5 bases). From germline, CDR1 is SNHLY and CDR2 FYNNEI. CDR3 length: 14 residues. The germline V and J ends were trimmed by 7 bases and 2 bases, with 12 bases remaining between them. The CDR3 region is CASKREVTYNEQFF. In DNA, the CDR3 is TGTGCCAGCAAACGGGAAGTAACCTACAATGAGCAGTTCTTC.

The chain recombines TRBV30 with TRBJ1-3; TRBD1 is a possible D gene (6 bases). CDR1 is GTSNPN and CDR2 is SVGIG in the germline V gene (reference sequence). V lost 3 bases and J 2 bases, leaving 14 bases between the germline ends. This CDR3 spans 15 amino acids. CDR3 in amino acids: CAWSVQGGAGNTIYF. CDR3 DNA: TGTGCCTGGAGCGTACAGGGAGGGGCTGGAAACACCATATATTTT.

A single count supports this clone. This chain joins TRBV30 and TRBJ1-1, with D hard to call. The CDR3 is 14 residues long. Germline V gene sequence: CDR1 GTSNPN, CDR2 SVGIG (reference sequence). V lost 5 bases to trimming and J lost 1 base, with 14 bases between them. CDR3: CAWDDGIRNTEAFF. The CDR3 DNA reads TGTGCCTGGGACGACGGGATCCGGAACACTGAAGCTTTCTTT.

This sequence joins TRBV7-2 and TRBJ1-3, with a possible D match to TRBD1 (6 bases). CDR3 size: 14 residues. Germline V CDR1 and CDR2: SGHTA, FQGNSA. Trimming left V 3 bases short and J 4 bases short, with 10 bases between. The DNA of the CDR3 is TGTGCCAGCAGCTTGGCAGGGACAGGAAACACCATATATTTT. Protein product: CASSLAGTGNTIYF.

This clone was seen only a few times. CDR3 nucleotides: TGTGCCAGCAGCTTAAGGACTAGCGGGGGAGCAGATACGCAGTATTTT. It specifies CASSLRTSGGADTQYF. This chain connects TRBV11-1 to TRBJ2-3; 13 nucleotides agree with TRBD2. The ends lost 2 bases at V and 4 bases at J; junction bases unmatched: 3. Germline CDR1 is SGHAT and CDR2 is FQDESV (reference sequence). This CDR3 is built from 16 residues.

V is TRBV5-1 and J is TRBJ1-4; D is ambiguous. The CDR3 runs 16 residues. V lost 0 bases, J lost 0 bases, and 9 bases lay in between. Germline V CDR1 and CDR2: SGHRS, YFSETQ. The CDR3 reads CASSLDPRSTNEKLFF. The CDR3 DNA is TGCGCCAGCAGCTTGGATCCGCGGTCAACTAATGAAAAACTGTTTTTT.

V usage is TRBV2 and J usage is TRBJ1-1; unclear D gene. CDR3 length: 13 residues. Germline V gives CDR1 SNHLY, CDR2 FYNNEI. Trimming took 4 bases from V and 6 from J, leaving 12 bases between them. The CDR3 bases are TGTGCCAGCAGTGTGTTCGTGCGATCTGAAGCTTTCTTT. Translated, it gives CASSVFVRSEAFF.

The chain's CDR3 is CASSYRGYNEQFF. The CDR3 nucleotides read TGTGCCAGCAGCTACCGGGGTTACAATGAGCAGTTCTTC. V is TRBV14 and J is TRBJ2-1, with D perhaps TRBD2 (5 bases). The CDR3 is 13 amino acids. V was trimmed by 5 bases and J by 4 bases, leaving 9 bases between them. Germline CDR1 SGHDN, CDR2 FVKESK.